This T cell receptor (beta chain) was found in a study of T-cell memory formation after mild COVID-19. Overall study context: TCR clusters were mostly donor specific.

In its sample, this clonotype was seen a few times. MiXCR, applied by TCRdb to the 5' RACE reads, yields one record per CDR3 protein. In the table there are just under 550,000 distinct CDR3 sequences, about 20% of which are singletons. This clonotype was obtained from an adult woman who had mild COVID-19 (a few samples of this study predate the infection). Cell type and time point are not known. The specimen was PBMCs or a T cell subset sorted from them (not recorded which).

The CDR3 protein is CASSLGQGTHYEQYF. As DNA, the CDR3 is TGTGCCAGCAGCCTTGGACAGGGGACACATTACGAGCAGTACTTC. The rearrangement uses TRBV6-6 and TRBJ2-7; 9 nucleotides match TRBD1. Germline trimming cut 6 bases from V and 4 bases from J; bases unmatched to any gene: 10. There are 15 residues in the CDR3. The germline V gene encodes CDR1 MNHNY and CDR2 SVGAGI (reference sequence).